These T cell receptor beta chains were read from a single sample in a study of control samples from healthy donors and cancer patients. The method was immunoSEQ multiplex PCR; TCRdb's version includes in-frame clones alone and lacks a portion of them. Here the sample spans about 65,000 clones, less than 95% being singletons. The source material was PBMCs. These receptor sequences come from a woman aged 45-65 years with colorectal cancer. CDR3s include the opening cysteine and the closing phenylalanine or tryptophan. The D gene is left open where the match is weak. Some rows have no size entry. The others give once, few or many, or a class for an expanded clone.

j_call	v_call	clone_size	d_call	cdr3_nt	cdr3_aa
TRBJ1-2	TRBV10-3	NA	TRBD1	TGTGCCATCAGAGCCGGGACAGGTCCTAACTATGGCTACACCTTC	CAIRAGTGPNYGYTF
TRBJ2-3	TRBV7-2	few	NA	TGTGCCAGCAGCGAATGGGCTAGCACGCTTTGGACAGATACGCAGTATTTT	CASSEWASTLWTDTQYF
TRBJ2-5	TRBV19	NA	TRBD2	TGTGCCAGTAGTATTAGGCGAGCGGGAGGCGGGGAGACCCAGTACTTC	CASSIRRAGGGETQYF
TRBJ1-1	TRBV6-5	NA	TRBD1	TGTGCCAGCAGCCTGACCGGGACAGGGGATTTTGAAGCTTTCTTT	CASSLTGTGDFEAFF
TRBJ1-4	TRBV19	NA	NA	TGTGCCACCGCGACAGGAGGGAATGAAAAACTGTTTTTT	CATATGGNEKLFF
TRBJ2-1	TRBV14	NA	TRBD2	TGTGCCAGCAGCCACCTTAGGACTAGCGGGCTCAATGAGCAGTTCTTC	CASSHLRTSGLNEQFF
TRBJ2-5	TRBV18	NA	NA	TGTGCCAGCTCACCACCCACCATCGGGGAGACCCAGTACTTC	CASSPPTIGETQYF
TRBJ1-1	TRBV7-9	NA	NA	TGTGCCAGCAGCTTCGGACACCCAAGCATGAACACTGAAGCTTTCTTT	CASSFGHPSMNTEAFF
TRBJ2-7	TRBV19	once	TRBD1	TGTGCCAGTAGTAAGGACAGGGCGTCGGGGGAGCAGTACTTC	CASSKDRASGEQYF
TRBJ2-5	TRBV2	NA	NA	TGTGCCAGCAGTGTTAGGGATCAACAAGAGACCCAGTACTTC	CASSVRDQQETQYF
TRBJ2-3	TRBV15	NA	NA	TGTGCCACCAGCAGATCTAGCGCTGGGGGTACAGATACGCAGTATTTT	CATSRSSAGGTDTQYF
TRBJ2-2	TRBV2	NA	TRBD1	TGTGCCAGCAGGACCGGGACAGCGAACACCGGGGAGCTGTTTTTT	CASRTGTANTGELFF
TRBJ1-1	TRBV30	NA	NA	TGTGCCTGGAGTAAATCCCGGGGGACTGAAGCTTTCTTT	CAWSKSRGTEAFF
TRBJ2-1	TRBV23-1	NA	TRBD1	TGCGCCAGCAGTCAAGGACAGGGGCGCGAACGTAACTCCTACAATGAGCAGTTCTTC	CASSQGQGRERNSYNEQFF
TRBJ2-7	TRBV10-3	NA	NA	TGTGCCATCAGTGGCGGCCGGGACTCAACGAGGGAGCAGTACTTC	CAISGGRDSTREQYF
TRBJ2-2	TRBV2	NA	NA	TGTGCCAGCAGTGAACTACTGGCGAACACCGGGGAGCTGTTTTTT	CASSELLANTGELFF
TRBJ1-1	TRBV2	few	TRBD1	TGTGCCAGCAGTGTAAACAGGGGTGTGAACACTGAAGCTTTCTTT	CASSVNRGVNTEAFF
TRBJ1-5	TRBV6-6	NA	NA	TGTGCCAGCAGTTACCCCTGGGGAAAAGATCAGCCCCAGCATTTT	CASSYPWGKDQPQHF
TRBJ2-2	TRBV7-9	once	TRBD1	TGTGCCAGCAGCTTAAGACAGGGGAACACCGGGGAGCTGTTTTTT	CASSLRQGNTGELFF
TRBJ2-1	TRBV4-2	NA	NA	TGTGCCAGCAGCTCCGGGACTGCGGTGTTTGATGAGCAGTTCTTC	CASSSGTAVFDEQFF
TRBJ2-2	TRBV5-6	NA	TRBD2	TGTGCCAGCAGCTTGTGGAGCGGGGCGAACACCGGGGAGCTGTTTTTT	CASSLWSGANTGELFF
TRBJ2-7	TRBV6-5	once	NA	TGTGCCAGCAGTTACTCGCGGATCACAGGGGAGGACGAGCAGTACTTC	CASSYSRITGEDEQYF
TRBJ2-1	TRBV24-1	NA	TRBD1	TGTGCCACCAGTGATGGGACAGGGTCCTACAATGAGCAGTTCTTC	CATSDGTGSYNEQFF
TRBJ2-5	TRBV5-1	NA	NA	TGCGCCAGCAGTTATAGGACCGGAGAGACCCAGTACTTC	CASSYRTGETQYF
TRBJ1-1	TRBV4-2	NA	NA	TGTGCCAGCAGCCATCCCCCCAGGGGAATTAACACTGAAGCTTTCTTT	CASSHPPRGINTEAFF
TRBJ1-2	TRBV6-1	NA	NA	TGTGCCAGCAGTGAAGCGCTTCTTGGGGGAGTAGGCCATTTC	CASSEALLGGVGHF
TRBJ2-7	TRBV4-1	NA	NA	TGCGCCAGCAGCCAACCTAGGGTCCGCCAGGGTTCCTACGAGCAGTACTTC	CASSQPRVRQGSYEQYF
TRBJ2-3	TRBV19	NA	NA	TGTGCCAGTAGTATGAGTGGAGCCCTCACAGATACGCAGTATTTT	CASSMSGALTDTQYF